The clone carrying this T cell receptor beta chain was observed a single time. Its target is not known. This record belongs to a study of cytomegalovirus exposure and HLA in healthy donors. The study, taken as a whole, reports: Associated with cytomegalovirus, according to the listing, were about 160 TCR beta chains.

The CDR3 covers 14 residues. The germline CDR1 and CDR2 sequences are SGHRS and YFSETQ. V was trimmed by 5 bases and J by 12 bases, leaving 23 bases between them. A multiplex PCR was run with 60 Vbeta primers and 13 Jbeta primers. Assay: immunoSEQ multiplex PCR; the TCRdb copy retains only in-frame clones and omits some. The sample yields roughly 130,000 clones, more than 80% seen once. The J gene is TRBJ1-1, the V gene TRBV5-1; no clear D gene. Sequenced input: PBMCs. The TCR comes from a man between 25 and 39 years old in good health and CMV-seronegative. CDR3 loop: CASSQEGGPVAPFF. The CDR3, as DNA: TGCGCCAGCAGTCAGGAGGGAGGGCCAGTAGCGCCTTTCTTT.